The present entry profiles one TCR beta chain with its context. The sample is drawn from a study of blood T cell repertoires in COVID-19. About the research overall: Acute and convalescent COVID-19 specimens originated in the United States, Italy and Spain. Sources were T cells, B-cell-depleted T cells, or PBMCs; the material itself was cDNA or gDNA.

As originally analysed: Estimation of nucleated cell counts relied on the amplification of reference gene primers. Sequencing used immunoSEQ multiplex PCR; TCRdb keeps in-frame clones, though not all of them. V and J calls and clone size follow that table, whereas D and trimming were derived from the DNA. The sample yields roughly 230,000 clones, roughly 80% seen once. Trimming stripped 0 bases from V and 2 bases from J, with 13 bases between. CDR1 is MGHRA, CDR2 YSYEKL, per germline. This CDR3 comprises 17 residues. This sequence joins TRBV4-1 and TRBJ1-4; perhaps TRBD1 as D (5 bases). This TCR derives from an elderly woman with acute or convalescent COVID-19. Sequencing was done on a sample of peripheral blood. DNA of the CDR3: TGCGCCAGCAGCCAAGACCCAGGTCCAGGGACTAATGAAAAACTGTTTTTT. This codes for CASSQDPGPGTNEKLFF.